The rows below give T cell receptor beta chains drawn from one sample of a study of blood T cells in healthy people across ages. MiXCR, applied by TCRdb to the 5' RACE reads, yields one record per CDR3 protein. The repertoire holds about a million distinct CDR3 sequences, roughly two fifths seen once, with over 10% in the top ten. Sequences were obtained from blood. The receptors stem from a man between 18 and 29 years old in good health. CDR3s include the opening cysteine and the closing phenylalanine or tryptophan. A D gene is named only where the DNA matches it firmly. Where a row states a size, it is once, few, many or the class of an expanded clone; other rows omit it.

V gene,J gene,D gene,clone size,CDR3 DNA,CDR3 protein
TRBV7-8,TRBJ2-7,TRBD2,few,TGTGCCAGCAGCCGCGGGGGTTCCAAACCCGAGCAGTACTTC,CASSRGGSKPEQYF
TRBV4-3,TRBJ1-4,TRBD1,.,TGCGCCAGCAGCCAAACAGGGGTAGCTAATGAAAAACTGTTTTTT,CASSQTGVANEKLFF
TRBV4-3,TRBJ1-2,.,.,TGCGCCAGCAGCCAAGATGTGGTTGGGGGGCGGTATGGCTACACCTTC,CASSQDVVGGRYGYTF
TRBV4-2,TRBJ2-1,TRBD2,many,TGTGCCAGCAGCGCTAGCGGGGGCCTTTCCAACAATGAGCAGTTCTTC,CASSASGGLSNNEQFF
TRBV29-1,TRBJ1-6,.,few,TGCAGCGTTGCAGTTCGCGGGGAAAATTCACCCCTCCACTTT,CSVAVRGENSPLHF
TRBV4-2,TRBJ1-2,.,few,TGTGCCAGCAGCCAACCAGATGGCTACACCTTC,CASSQPDGYTF
TRBV2,TRBJ2-5,.,.,TGTGCCAGCAGTGAACGATACGGGACTGGGTATTACAATGAGCAGTACTTC,CASSERYGTGYYNEQYF
TRBV20-1,TRBJ2-7,TRBD1,.,TGCAGTGCTATGGGACAGTCCGACTACGAGCAGTACTTC,CSAMGQSDYEQYF
TRBV29-1,TRBJ2-3,TRBD2,.,TGCAGCGTCCAGGTTCGGACTAGCGCCTCCTCCACCACAGCGGTAACAGATACGCAGTATTTT,CSVQVRTSASSTTAVTDTQYF
TRBV7-2,TRBJ2-7,TRBD1,.,TGTGCCAGCAGCTTAGTCGGGGGACAGGGTACCGAGCAGTACTTC,CASSLVGGQGTEQYF
TRBV7-9,TRBJ2-1,TRBD1,.,TGTGCCAGCAGCTCCCGGACAGGGGCATCCTACAATGAGCAGTTCTTC,CASSSRTGASYNEQFF
TRBV29-1,TRBJ2-5,.,many,TGCAGCGTTGAGTTAGCCGAGACCCAGTACTTC,CSVELAETQYF
TRBV4-2,TRBJ1-2,.,.,TGTGCCAGCAGCCAAGTCGCCGACTATGGCCACACCTTC,CASSQVADYGHTF
TRBV18,TRBJ2-1,.,.,TGTGCCAGCTCACCTTCCAGGGACATCTACAATGAGCAGTTCTTC,CASSPSRDIYNEQFF
TRBV30,TRBJ1-1,TRBD1,.,TGTGCCGTACGACAGGGGACGAACACTGAAGCTTTCTTT,CAVRQGTNTEAFF
TRBV15,TRBJ2-1,.,few,TGTGCCACCAGCAGACAGGGGACATACAATGAGCAGTTCTTC,CATSRQGTYNEQFF
TRBV4-1,TRBJ1-2,.,.,TGCGCCAGCAGCCAAGATCAACGGGGGGTCATCAACTATGGCTACACCTTC,CASSQDQRGVINYGYTF
TRBV4-3,TRBJ2-2,.,.,TGCGCCAGCAGCCCTTCCGGGGTGAACACCGGGGAGCTGTTTTTT,CASSPSGVNTGELFF
TRBV20-1,TRBJ1-2,TRBD1,many,TGCAGTGCGCGGGACAGGGCTAACTATGGCTACACCTTC,CSARDRANYGYTF
TRBV20-1,TRBJ2-5,.,.,TGCAGTGCTAGAGAGAACTTCAGGGGGGCCCTTCGGGAGACCCAGTACTTC,CSARENFRGALRETQYF
TRBV4-1,TRBJ1-5,.,.,TGCGCCAGCAGCCTTGATGACGGAGGGGGCAATCAGCCCCAGCATTTT,CASSLDDGGGNQPQHF
TRBV7-9,TRBJ1-6,.,few,TGTGCCAGCAGCTTAGACCAGACACCCCTCCACTTT,CASSLDQTPLHF
TRBV7-2,TRBJ1-1,.,few,TGTGCCAGCACCCTGGGGAGGGGACTTGAAGCTTTCTTT,CASTLGRGLEAFF
TRBV7-2,TRBJ1-5,TRBD1,.,TGTGCCAGCAGTAGGGACAGGGGGAACAATCAGCCCCAGCATTTT,CASSRDRGNNQPQHF
TRBV4-3,TRBJ2-3,TRBD2,medium-sized,TGCGCCAGCAGCCCAACCTCGCGGGGGGCGCTTAATACGCAGTATTTT,CASSPTSRGALNTQYF
TRBV6-2/TRBV6-3,TRBJ2-5,.,.,TGTGCCAGCAGTTTTTCGGACACCCAAGAGACCCAGTACTTC,CASSFSDTQETQYF
TRBV24-1,TRBJ2-3,TRBD1,.,TGTGCCACCAGTGACGACAGGGTGAGCACAGATACGCAGTATTTT,CATSDDRVSTDTQYF
TRBV5-1,TRBJ1-3,.,.,TGCGCCAGCAGCTTGGGCCTCCCCTCTGGAAACACCATATATTTT,CASSLGLPSGNTIYF
TRBV2,TRBJ1-4,TRBD1,.,TGTGCCAGCTTCCCGGGACAGCGAAATGAAAAACTGTTTTTT,CASFPGQRNEKLFF
TRBV6-2/TRBV6-3,TRBJ2-3,.,few,TGTGCCAGCAGTTACTCAGGAGCGGGCCTTAATACGCAGTATTTT,CASSYSGAGLNTQYF
TRBV5-5,TRBJ2-7,.,.,TGTGCCAGCAGCTTGAGGATGGAATTCTACGAGCAGTACTTC,CASSLRMEFYEQYF
TRBV4-3,TRBJ2-3,.,many,TGCGCCAGCAGCCAAGACAGGACCACAGATACGCAGTATTTT,CASSQDRTTDTQYF
TRBV28,TRBJ2-7,.,.,TGTGCCAGCAGCCTCAGCCTAGCCTACAATGAGCAGTACTTC,CASSLSLAYNEQYF
TRBV6-5,TRBJ1-2,.,.,TGTGCCAGCGGCCCGATCCTGGATGGCTACACCTTC,CASGPILDGYTF
TRBV3-1,TRBJ1-6,.,few,TGTGCCAGCAGCCAAAGTGGGGCGAATTCACCCCTCCACTTT,CASSQSGANSPLHF
TRBV6-2/TRBV6-3,TRBJ2-4,TRBD2,.,TGTGCCAGCAGTTCTCTAGCGGGAACCAAAAACATTCAGTACTTC,CASSSLAGTKNIQYF